This T cell receptor (beta chain) is drawn from a study of blood T cell repertoires in COVID-19. On the study more broadly: Whether acute or convalescent, the COVID-19 samples came from the United States, Italy and Spain. Nucleic acid was either cDNA or gDNA, and it came from T cells, B-cell-depleted T cells, or PBMCs.

Per the original data handling: Amplification from reference gene primers served as the basis for estimated nucleated cell counts. Sequencing was performed with immunoSEQ multiplex PCR; in TCRdb, only in-frame clones are kept and a portion is missing. V and J calls and clone size are those listed in that table; D and trimming were worked out from the DNA. Of 250,000 to 350,000 clones in the sample, roughly 90% are singletons; the top ten hold roughly 6.7%. The germline V gene encodes CDR1 LNHDA and CDR2 SQIVND (reference sequence). This CDR3 region has 16 residues. V was clipped by 5 bases and J by 7 bases; unmatched bases: 10.

The source of this sequence is a man younger than 35 who had recovered from COVID-19. The V gene is TRBV19, the J gene TRBJ2-2, with 10 nucleotides matching TRBD2. Material for sequencing was peripheral blood. CDR3 coding DNA: TGTGCCAGTAGTTTTCTAGCGGGAGCGAGTTACGGGGAGCTGTTTTTT. Translating it yields CASSFLAGASYGELFF.